The subject of this entry is one TCR beta chain. The sample is drawn from a study of blood T cell repertoires in COVID-19. Across the study: The analysed material was cDNA or gDNA that came from T cells, B-cell-depleted T cells, or PBMCs.

Authors' analysis steps: Estimation of nucleated cell counts was performed using reference gene primer amplification. Data came from immunoSEQ multiplex PCR; TCRdb stores just in-frame clones and leaves some out. For V, J and clone size, that table is used; D and trimming come from the DNA. The sample has roughly 570,000 clones, less than 90% seen once. J was trimmed by 1 base and V by 6 bases; bases with no gene match: 6. The germline V gene encodes CDR1 MNHEY and CDR2 SVGAGI. The CDR3 totals 14 residues. The gene calls are TRBV6-5 and TRBJ2-7; 7 bases agree with TRBD1. Input material: peripheral blood. The receptor was derived from a woman between 50 and 59 years old with COVID-19, enrolled during active disease. The DNA of the CDR3 is TGTGCCAGCAGCACGGACAGGTGGTCCTACGAGCAGTACTTC. Translation: CASSTDRWSYEQYF.